One sample yielded the 9 T cell receptor beta chains listed below, sequenced in a study of control samples from healthy donors and cancer patients. Sequencing used immunoSEQ multiplex PCR; TCRdb keeps in-frame clones, though not all of them. The sample has approximately 150,000 clones, 94% seen once; the top ten hold about 12%. Sequenced material: blood. Receptors were obtained from a man aged 35-49 years in good health.

The V call is TRBV28, the J call TRBJ2-7; no reliable D call. Germline loops: CDR1 MDHEN, CDR2 SYDVKM. V lost 4 bases and J 3 bases, leaving 4 bases between the germline ends. The CDR3 has 11 residues. The CDR3 is CASSWSYEQYF. The CDR3 DNA reads TGTGCCAGCAGTTGGAGCTACGAGCAGTACTTC.

This clone was counted between two and nine times. The chain links TRBV21-1 to TRBJ1-1. TRBV21-1 is listed as a pseudogene. This CDR3 region has 18 residues. This CDR3 is CASSNRTPQGFVNTEAFF. The CDR3 DNA is TGTGCCAGCAGCAATCGTACCCCTCAAGGGTTTGTCAACACTGAAGCTTTCTTT.

The V gene is TRBV9, the J gene TRBJ2-5, with D possibly matching TRBD1 (6 bases). V shed 4 bases and J shed 4 bases, with 17 bases lying between them. The CDR3 contains 15 residues. Germline V gene lookup returns CDR1 SGDLS and CDR2 YYNGEE. The CDR3 here is CASSLQAGTRETQYF. The CDR3 nucleotides are TGTGCCAGCAGCCTCCAAGCCGGGACAAGAGAGACCCAGTACTTC.

This rearrangement joins TRBV6-4 to TRBJ1-5, with 8 nucleotides matching TRBD1. The J segment lost 8 bases and the V segment lost 3 bases, leaving 9 bases of the junction unmatched. Germline lookup yields CDR1 MRHNA and CDR2 SNTAGT. CDR3 length: 15 amino acids. The CDR3 region has the DNA TGTGCCAGCAGTGAAACCGGGACAGGTGGGAAGCCCCAGCATTTT. Translating it yields CASSETGTGGKPQHF.

This chain uses TRBV10-3 with TRBJ1-3; D gene ambiguous. The CDR3 loop spans 13 amino acids. The germline V gene encodes CDR1 ENHRY and CDR2 SYGVKD. The V gene lost 3 bases and the J gene lost 4 bases, with 7 bases spanning the gap. This CDR3 reads CAISEERGNTIYF. The CDR3 coding sequence is TGTGCCATCAGTGAAGAGCGAGGAAACACCATATATTTT.

The gene calls are TRBV13 and TRBJ1-1; no firm D call. CDR3 size: 11 residues. Trimming cost V 3 bases and J 7 bases, with 6 bases left between them. Germline-derived CDR1 and CDR2 are PRHDT and FYEKMQ (reference sequence). CDR3 DNA: TGTGCCAGCAGCTTCGACGGTGAAGCTTTCTTT. It specifies CASSFDGEAFF.

The J gene is TRBJ2-7, the V gene TRBV5-1, with D tentatively TRBD2 (5 bases). This CDR3 spans 15 amino acids. CDR1 is SGHRS, CDR2 YFSETQ, per germline. V gave up 5 bases and J gave up 3 bases, with 18 bases separating them. The CDR3 DNA is TGCGCCAGCAGATTAAGCGGCCTCTTGGACTACGAGCAGTACTTC. Translated: CASRLSGLLDYEQYF.

This chain joins TRBV6-5 and TRBJ2-5; D is ambiguous. Per the germline V gene, CDR1 is MNHEY and CDR2 is SVGAGI. V lost 6 bases and J lost 5, with 13 bases in between. This CDR3 is built from 13 residues. The CDR3: CASSVVLGETQYF. DNA for the CDR3: TGTGCCAGCAGCGTCGTTCTAGGGGAGACCCAGTACTTC.

Details on this clone: The junction and the germline gene differ at one end; a read error may be behind it. This chain uses TRBV10-3 with TRBJ2-7; tentatively, D is TRBD1 (6 bases). In germline, CDR1 is ENHRY, CDR2 SYGVKD. The CDR3 loop spans 13 amino acids. The CDR3 reads CAIGDRNSYEQYF. The CDR3 DNA sequence: TGTGCCATCGGTGACAGGAACTCCTACGAGCAGTACTTC.